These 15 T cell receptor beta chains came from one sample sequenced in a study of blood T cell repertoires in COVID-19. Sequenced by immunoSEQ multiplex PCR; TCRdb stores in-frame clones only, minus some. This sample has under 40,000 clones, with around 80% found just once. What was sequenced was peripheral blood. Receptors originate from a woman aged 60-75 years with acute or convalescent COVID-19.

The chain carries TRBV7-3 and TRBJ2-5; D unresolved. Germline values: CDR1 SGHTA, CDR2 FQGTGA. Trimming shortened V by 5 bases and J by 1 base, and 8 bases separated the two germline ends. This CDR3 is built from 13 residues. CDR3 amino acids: CASSPAAQETQYF. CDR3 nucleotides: TGTGCCAGCAGCCCCGCGGCCCAAGAGACCCAGTACTTC.

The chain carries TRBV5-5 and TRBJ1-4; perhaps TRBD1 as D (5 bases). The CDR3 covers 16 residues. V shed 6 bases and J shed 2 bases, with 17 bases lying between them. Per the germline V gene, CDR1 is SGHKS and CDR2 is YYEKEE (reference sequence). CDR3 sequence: CASNEGGHLTNEKLFF. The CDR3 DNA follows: TGTGCCAGCAACGAAGGCGGACACCTCACTAATGAAAAACTGTTTTTT.

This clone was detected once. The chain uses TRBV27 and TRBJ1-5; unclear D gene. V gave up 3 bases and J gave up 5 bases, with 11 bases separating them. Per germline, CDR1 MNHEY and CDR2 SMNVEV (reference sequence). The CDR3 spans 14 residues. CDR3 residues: CASSFFSGDQPQHF. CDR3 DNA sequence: TGTGCCAGCAGTTTCTTCTCAGGCGATCAGCCCCAGCATTTT.

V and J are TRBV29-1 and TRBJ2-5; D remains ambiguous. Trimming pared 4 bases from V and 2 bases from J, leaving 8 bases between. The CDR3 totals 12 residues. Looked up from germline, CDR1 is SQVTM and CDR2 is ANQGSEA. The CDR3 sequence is CSVVTQQETQYF. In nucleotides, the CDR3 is TGCAGCGTTGTCACCCAGCAAGAGACCCAGTACTTC.

The CDR3 loop is CASSQRLAGTYYNEQFF. Here the CDR3 DNA reads TGTGCCAGCAGCCAACGACTAGCGGGGACATACTACAATGAGCAGTTCTTC. The chain links TRBV3-1 (or the pseudogene TRBV3-2) to TRBJ2-1; 11 bases match TRBD2. J lost 3 bases, V lost 2 bases, and 6 bases had no gene match. CDR3 length: 17 amino acids. The germline CDR1 and CDR2 sequences are LGHDT and YNNKEL (reference sequence).

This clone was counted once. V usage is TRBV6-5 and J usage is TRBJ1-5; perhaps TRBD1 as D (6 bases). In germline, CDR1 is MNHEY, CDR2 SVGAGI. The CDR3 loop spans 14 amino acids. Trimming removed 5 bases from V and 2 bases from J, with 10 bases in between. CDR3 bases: TGTGCCAGCAGTCTGACAGGTGGCAATCAGCCCCAGCATTTT. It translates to CASSLTGGNQPQHF.

The CDR3 coding sequence is TGTGCCAGCAGCGTAGTTGGGCTAGCGGGGGGGATTAGCTCCTACAATGAGCAGTTCTTC. It translates to CASSVVGLAGGISSYNEQFF. V usage is TRBV9 and J usage is TRBJ2-1; 12 bases match TRBD2. This CDR3 contains 20 residues. J gave up 0 bases and V 0 bases, and 10 bases lay outside the gene matches. Germline lookup yields CDR1 SGDLS and CDR2 YYNGEE.

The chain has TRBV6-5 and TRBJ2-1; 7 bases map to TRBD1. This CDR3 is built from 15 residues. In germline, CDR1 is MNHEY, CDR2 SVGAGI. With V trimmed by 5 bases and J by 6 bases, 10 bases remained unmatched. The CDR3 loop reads CASSIAGGKSNEQFF. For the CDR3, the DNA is TGTGCCAGCAGTATAGCAGGGGGAAAATCCAATGAGCAGTTCTTC.

The CDR3 loop reads CASGQGPRYEQYF. The CDR3 DNA sequence: TGTGCCAGTGGACAGGGGCCCCGCTACGAGCAGTACTTC. The chain combines TRBV6-5 with TRBJ2-7; 9 bases are a match to TRBD1. The CDR3 runs 13 residues. J was trimmed by 3 bases and V by 9 bases; bases with no gene match: 6. From germline, CDR1 is MNHEY and CDR2 SVGAGI.

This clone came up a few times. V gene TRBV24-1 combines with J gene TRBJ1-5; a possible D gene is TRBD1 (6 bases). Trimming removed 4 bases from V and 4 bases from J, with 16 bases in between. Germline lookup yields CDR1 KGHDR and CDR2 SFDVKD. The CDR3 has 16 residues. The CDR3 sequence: CATSDPGQGWNQPQHF. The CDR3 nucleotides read TGTGCCACCAGTGACCCGGGGCAGGGGTGGAATCAGCCCCAGCATTTT.

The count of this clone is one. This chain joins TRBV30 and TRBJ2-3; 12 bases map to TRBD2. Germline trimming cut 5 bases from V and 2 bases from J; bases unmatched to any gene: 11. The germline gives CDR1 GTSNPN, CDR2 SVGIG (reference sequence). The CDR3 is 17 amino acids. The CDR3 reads CAWRPHRLAGVTDTQYF. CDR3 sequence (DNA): TGTGCCTGGCGACCTCATCGACTAGCGGGGGTCACAGATACGCAGTATTTT.

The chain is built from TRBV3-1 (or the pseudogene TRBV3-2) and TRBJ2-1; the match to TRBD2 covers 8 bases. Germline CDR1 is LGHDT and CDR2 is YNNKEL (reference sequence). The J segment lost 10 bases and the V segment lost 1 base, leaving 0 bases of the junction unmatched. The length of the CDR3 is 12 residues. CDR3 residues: CASSQASGEQFF. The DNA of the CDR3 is TGTGCCAGCAGCCAAGCTAGCGGGGAGCAGTTCTTC.

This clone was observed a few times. The chain's CDR3 is CASKSYQETQYF. CDR3 bases: TGTGCCAGCAAATCGTACCAAGAGACCCAGTACTTC. The chain joins TRBV7-9 to TRBJ2-5; D uncertain. Germline loops: CDR1 SEHNR, CDR2 FQNEAQ (reference sequence). V shed 7 bases and J shed 0 bases, with 6 bases lying between them. The CDR3 runs 12 residues.

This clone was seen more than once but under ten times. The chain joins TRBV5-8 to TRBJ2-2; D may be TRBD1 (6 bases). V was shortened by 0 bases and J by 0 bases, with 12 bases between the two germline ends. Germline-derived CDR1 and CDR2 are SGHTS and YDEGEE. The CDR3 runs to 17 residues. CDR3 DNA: TGTGCCAGCAGCTTGGGGGGGCTAGCCCCGAACACCGGGGAGCTGTTTTTT. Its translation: CASSLGGLAPNTGELFF.

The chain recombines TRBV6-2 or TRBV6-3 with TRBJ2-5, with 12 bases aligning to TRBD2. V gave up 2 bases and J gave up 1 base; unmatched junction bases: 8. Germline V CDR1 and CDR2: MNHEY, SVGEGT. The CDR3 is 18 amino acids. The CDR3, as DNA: TGTGCCAGCAGTTACCCCCGGACTAGCGGGGAAGGCCAAGAGACCCAGTACTTC. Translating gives CASSYPRTSGEGQETQYF.